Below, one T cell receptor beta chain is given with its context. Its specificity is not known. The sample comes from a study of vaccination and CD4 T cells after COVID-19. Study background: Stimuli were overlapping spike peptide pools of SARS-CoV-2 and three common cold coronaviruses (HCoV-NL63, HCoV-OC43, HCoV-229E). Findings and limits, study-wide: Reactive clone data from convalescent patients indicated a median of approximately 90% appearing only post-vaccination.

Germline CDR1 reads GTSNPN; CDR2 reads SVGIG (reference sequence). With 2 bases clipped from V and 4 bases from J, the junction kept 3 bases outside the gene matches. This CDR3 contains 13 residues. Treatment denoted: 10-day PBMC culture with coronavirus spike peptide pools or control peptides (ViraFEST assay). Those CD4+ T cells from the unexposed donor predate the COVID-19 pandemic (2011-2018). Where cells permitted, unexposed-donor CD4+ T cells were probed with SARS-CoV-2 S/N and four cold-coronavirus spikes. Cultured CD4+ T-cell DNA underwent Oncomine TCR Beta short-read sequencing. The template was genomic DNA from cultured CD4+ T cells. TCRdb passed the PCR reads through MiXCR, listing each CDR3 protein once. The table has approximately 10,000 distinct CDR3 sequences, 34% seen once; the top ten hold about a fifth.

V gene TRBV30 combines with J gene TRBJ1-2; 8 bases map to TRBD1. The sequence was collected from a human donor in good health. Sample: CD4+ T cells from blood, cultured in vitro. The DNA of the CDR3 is TGTGCCTGGAGTACACAGGGGGTCTATGGCTACACCTTC. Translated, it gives CAWSTQGVYGYTF. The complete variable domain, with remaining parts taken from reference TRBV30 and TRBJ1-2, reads SQTIHQWPATLVQPVGSPLSLECTVEGTSNPNLYWYRQAAGRGLQLLFYSVGIGQISSEVPQNLSASRPQDRQFILSSKKLLLSDSGFYLCAWSTQGVYGYTFGSGTRLTVV.